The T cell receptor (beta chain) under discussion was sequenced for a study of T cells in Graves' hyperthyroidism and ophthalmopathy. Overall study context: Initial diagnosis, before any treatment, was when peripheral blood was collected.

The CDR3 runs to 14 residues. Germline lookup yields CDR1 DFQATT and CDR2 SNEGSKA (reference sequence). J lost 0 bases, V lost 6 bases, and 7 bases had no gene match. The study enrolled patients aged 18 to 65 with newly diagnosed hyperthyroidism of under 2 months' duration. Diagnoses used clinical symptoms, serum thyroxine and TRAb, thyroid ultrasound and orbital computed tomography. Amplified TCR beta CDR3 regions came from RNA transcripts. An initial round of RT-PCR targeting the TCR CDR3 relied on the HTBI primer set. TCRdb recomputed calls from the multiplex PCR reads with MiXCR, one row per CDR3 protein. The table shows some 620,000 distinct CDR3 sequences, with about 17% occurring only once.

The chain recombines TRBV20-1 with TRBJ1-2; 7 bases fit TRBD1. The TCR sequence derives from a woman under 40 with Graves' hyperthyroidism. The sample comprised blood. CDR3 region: CSAKGQPTNYGYTF. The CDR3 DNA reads TGCAGTGCAAAGGGACAGCCAACTAACTATGGCTACACCTTC.